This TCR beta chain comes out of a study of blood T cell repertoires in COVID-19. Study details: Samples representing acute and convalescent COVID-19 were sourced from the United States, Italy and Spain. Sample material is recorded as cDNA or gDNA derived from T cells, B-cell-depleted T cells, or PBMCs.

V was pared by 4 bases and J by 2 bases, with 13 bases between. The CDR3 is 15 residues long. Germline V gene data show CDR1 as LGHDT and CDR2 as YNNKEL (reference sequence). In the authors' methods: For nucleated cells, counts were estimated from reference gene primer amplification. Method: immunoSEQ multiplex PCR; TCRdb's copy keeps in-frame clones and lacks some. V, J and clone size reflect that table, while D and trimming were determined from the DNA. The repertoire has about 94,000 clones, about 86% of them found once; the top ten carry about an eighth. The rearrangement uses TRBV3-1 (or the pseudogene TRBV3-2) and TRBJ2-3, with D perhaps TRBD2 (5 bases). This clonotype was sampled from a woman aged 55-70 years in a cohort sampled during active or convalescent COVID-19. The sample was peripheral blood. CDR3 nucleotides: TGTGCCAGCAGCCCTAGCCTGCCAGACACAGATACGCAGTATTTT. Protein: CASSPSLPDTDTQYF.